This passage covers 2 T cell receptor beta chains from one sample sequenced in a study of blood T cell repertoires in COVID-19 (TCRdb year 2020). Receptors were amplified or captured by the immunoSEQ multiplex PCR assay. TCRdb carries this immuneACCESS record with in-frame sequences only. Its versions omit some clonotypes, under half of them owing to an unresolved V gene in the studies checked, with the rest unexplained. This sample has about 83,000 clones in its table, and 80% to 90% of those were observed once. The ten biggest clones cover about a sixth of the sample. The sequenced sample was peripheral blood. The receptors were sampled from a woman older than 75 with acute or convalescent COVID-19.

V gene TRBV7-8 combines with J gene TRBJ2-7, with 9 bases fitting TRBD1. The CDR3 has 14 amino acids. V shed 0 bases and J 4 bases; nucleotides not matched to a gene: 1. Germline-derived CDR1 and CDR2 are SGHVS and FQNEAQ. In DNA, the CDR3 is TGTGCCAGCAGCTTAGCGGACAGGGGATACGAGCAGTACTTC. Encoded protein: CASSLADRGYEQYF.

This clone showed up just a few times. Here the CDR3 DNA reads TGTGCCAGTAATCCTGGGGCTCCGAGCTATGGCTACACCTTC. Its translation: CASNPGAPSYGYTF. The chain is built from TRBV19 and TRBJ1-2, with TRBD1 as a possible D gene (5 bases). The V and J ends lost 7 bases and 4 bases respectively, with 16 bases between them. This CDR3 contains 14 residues. CDR1 and CDR2 from the germline V gene are LNHDA and SQIVND (reference sequence).